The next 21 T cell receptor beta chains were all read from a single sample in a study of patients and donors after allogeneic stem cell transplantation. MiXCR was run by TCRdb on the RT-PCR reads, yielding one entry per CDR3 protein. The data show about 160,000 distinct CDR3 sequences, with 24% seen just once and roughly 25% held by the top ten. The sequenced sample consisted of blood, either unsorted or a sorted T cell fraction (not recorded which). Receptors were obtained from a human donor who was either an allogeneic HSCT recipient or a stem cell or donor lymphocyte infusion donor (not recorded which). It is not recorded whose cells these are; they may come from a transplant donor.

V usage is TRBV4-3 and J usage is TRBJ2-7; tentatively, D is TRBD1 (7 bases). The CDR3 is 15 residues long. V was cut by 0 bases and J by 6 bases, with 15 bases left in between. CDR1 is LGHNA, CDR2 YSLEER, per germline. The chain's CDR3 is CASSQESGGSREQYF. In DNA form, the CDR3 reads TGCGCCAGCAGCCAAGAGTCAGGGGGGTCCCGCGAGCAGTACTTC.

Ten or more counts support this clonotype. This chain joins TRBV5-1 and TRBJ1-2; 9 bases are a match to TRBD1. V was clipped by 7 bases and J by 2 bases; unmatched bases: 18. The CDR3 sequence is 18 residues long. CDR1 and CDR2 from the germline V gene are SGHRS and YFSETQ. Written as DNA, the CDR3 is TGCGCCAGCTATGAACTTCCGGGACAGGGTCTTTTGAACTATGGCTACACCTTC. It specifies CASYELPGQGLLNYGYTF.

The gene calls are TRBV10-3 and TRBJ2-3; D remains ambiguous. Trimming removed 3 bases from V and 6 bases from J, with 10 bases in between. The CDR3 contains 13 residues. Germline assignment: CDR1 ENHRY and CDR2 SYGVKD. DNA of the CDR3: TGTGCCATCAGTGAAGGTCTTAGGGATACGCAGTATTTT. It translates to CAISEGLRDTQYF.

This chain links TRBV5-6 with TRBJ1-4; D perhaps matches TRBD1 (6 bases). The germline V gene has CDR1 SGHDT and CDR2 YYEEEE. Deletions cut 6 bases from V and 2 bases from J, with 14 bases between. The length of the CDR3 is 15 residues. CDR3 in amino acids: CASIRGPGTNEKLFF. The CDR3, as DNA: TGTGCCAGCATCCGGGGGCCCGGGACTAATGAAAAACTGTTTTTT.

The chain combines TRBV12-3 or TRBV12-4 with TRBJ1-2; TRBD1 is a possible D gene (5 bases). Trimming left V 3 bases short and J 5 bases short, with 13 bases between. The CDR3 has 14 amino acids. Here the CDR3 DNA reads TGTGCCAGCAGTTTCGGGGGAGGAGGGTATGGCTACACCTTC. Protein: CASSFGGGGYGYTF.

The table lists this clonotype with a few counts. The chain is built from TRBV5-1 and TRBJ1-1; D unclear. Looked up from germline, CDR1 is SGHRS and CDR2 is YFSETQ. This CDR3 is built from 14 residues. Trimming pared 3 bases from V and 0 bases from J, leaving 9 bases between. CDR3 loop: CASSSSTVNTEAFF. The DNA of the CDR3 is TGCGCCAGCAGCTCATCGACGGTGAACACTGAAGCTTTCTTT.

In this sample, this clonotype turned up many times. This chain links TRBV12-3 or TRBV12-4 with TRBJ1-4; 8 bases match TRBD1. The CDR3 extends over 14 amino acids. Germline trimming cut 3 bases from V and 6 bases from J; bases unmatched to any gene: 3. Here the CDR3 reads CASSFQGADEKLFF. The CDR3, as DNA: TGTGCCAGCAGTTTCCAGGGGGCGGATGAAAAACTGTTTTTT.

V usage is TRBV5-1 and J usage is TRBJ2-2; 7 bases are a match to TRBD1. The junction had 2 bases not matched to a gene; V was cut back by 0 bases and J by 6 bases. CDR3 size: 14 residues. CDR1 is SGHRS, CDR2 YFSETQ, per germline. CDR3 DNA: TGCGCCAGCAGCTTGGTGAGGGGGCCCGGGGAGCTGTTTTTT. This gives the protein CASSLVRGPGELFF.

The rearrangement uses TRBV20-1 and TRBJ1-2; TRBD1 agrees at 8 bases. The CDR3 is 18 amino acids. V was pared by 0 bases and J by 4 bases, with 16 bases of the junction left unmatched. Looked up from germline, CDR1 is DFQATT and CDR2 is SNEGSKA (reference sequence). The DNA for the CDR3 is TGCAGTGCTAGAGATCCCTCTGGAAGCAGGGGGCGGATCTATGGCTACACCTTC. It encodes CSARDPSGSRGRIYGYTF.

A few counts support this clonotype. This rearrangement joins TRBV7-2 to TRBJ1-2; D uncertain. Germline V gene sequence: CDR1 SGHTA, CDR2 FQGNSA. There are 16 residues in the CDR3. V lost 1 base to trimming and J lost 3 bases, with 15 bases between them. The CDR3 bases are TGTGCCAGCAGCTTAGGGGCCTCCGGGATCTACTATGGCTACACCTTC. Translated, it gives CASSLGASGIYYGYTF.

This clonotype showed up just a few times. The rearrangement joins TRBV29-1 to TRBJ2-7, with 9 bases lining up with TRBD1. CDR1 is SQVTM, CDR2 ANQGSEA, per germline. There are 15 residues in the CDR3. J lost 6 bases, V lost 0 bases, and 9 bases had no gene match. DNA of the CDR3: TGCAGCGTTGAAGATCCCGAGACAGGGGGAACCGAGCAGTACTTC. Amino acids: CSVEDPETGGTEQYF.

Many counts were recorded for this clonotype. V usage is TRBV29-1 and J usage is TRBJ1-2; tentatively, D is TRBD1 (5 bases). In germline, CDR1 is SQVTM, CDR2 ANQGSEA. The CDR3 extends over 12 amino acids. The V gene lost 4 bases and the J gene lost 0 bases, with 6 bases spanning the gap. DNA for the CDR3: TGCAGCGTTGCGGGGCCTAACTATGGCTACACCTTC. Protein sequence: CSVAGPNYGYTF. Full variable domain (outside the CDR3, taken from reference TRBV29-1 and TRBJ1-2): SAVISQKPSRDICQRGTSLTIQCQVDSQVTMMFWYRQQPGQSLTLIATANQGSEATYESGFVIDKFPISRPNLTFSTLTVSNMSPEDSSIYLCSVAGPNYGYTFGSGTRLTVV.

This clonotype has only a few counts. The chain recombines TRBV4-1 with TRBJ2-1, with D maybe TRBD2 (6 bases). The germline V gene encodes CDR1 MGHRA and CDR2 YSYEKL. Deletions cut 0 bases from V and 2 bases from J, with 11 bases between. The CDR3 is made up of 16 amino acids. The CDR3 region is CASSQDGGIAYNEQFF. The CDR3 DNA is TGCGCCAGCAGCCAAGATGGGGGGATTGCCTACAATGAGCAGTTCTTC.

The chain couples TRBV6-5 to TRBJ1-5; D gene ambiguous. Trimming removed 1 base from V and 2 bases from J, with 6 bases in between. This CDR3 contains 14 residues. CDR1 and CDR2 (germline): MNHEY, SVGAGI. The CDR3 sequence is CASSYFRGNQPQHF. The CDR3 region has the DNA TGTGCCAGCAGTTACTTTCGGGGCAATCAGCCCCAGCATTTT.

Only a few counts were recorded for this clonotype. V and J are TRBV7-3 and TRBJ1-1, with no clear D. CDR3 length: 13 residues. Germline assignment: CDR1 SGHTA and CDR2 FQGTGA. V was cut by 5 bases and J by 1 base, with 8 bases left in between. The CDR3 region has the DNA TGTGCCAGCAGCCAAGATGAGAACACTGAAGCTTTCTTT. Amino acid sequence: CASSQDENTEAFF.

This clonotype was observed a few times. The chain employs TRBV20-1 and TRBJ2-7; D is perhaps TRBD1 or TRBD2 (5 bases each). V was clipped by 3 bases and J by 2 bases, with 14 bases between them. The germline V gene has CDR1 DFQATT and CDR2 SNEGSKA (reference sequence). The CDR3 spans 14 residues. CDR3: CSARSGTKTYEQYF. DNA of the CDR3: TGCAGTGCTAGGTCCGGGACCAAGACCTACGAGCAGTACTTC.

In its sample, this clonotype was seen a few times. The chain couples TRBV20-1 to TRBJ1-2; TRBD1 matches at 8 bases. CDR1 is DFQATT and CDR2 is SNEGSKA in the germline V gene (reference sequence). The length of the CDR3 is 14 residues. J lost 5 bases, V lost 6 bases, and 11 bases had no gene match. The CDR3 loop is CSAQSGTGHYGYTF. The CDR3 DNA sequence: TGCAGTGCGCAGTCAGGGACAGGTCATTATGGCTACACCTTC.

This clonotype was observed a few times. CDR3 bases: TGTGCCAGCAGCAATAGGCCGGGGAGCGACGAGCAGTACTTC. The encoded protein is CASSNRPGSDEQYF. The chain recombines TRBV13 with TRBJ2-7; perhaps TRBD2 as D (5 bases). Germline V CDR1 and CDR2: PRHDT, FYEKMQ (reference sequence). V lost 5 bases and J lost 5, with 16 bases in between. This CDR3 has 14 residues.

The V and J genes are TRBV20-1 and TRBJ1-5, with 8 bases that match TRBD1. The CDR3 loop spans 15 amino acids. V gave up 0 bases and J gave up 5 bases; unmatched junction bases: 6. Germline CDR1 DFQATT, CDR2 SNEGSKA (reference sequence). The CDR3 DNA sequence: TGCAGTGCTAGAGATGAAGGGACAGGTTATCAGCCCCAGCATTTT. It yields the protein CSARDEGTGYQPQHF.

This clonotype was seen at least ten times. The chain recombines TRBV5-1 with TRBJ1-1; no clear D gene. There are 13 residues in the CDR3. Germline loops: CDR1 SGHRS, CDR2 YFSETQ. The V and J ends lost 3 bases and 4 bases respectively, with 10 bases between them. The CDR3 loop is CASSSGWGTEAFF. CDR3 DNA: TGCGCCAGCAGCTCCGGGTGGGGCACTGAAGCTTTCTTT.

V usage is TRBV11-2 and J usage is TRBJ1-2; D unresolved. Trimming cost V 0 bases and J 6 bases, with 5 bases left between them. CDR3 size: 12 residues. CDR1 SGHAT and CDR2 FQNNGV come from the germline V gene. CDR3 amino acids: CASSLEGDGYTF. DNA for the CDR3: TGTGCCAGCAGCTTAGAAGGTGATGGCTACACCTTC. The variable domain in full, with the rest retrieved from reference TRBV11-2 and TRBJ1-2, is EAGVAQSPRYKIIEKRQSVAFWCNPISGHATLYWYQQILGQGPKLLIQFQNNGVVDDSQLPKDRFSAERLKGVDSTLKIQPAKLEDSAVYLCASSLEGDGYTFGSGTRLTVV.